The source of this TCR beta chain is a study of blood T cell repertoires in COVID-19 (TCRdb year 2020). For the study in its entirety: Samples covering the acute and convalescent phases of COVID-19 were provided by collaborators in the United States, Italy and Spain. Nearly every sample came with metadata listing a de-identified subject ID, COVID-19 status, age in years and sex. The material from the prospective study consisted of cDNA or gDNA derived from T cells, B-cell-depleted T cells, or PBMCs. Where available, HLA class I and class II types were obtained from metadata supplied by the sample provider rather than from assay-based typing. The repertoires were released in a freely available public database meant as a resource for research on the immune response to SARS-CoV-2. The samples were drawn from the first 160 participants of the ongoing ImmuneRACE study and from over 950 subjects provided by 6 global collaborators. Subjects who had been exposed to COVID-19, were actively infected with it, or had recovered from it provided the deeply sampled blood TCRbeta repertoires that made up the dataset. The paper as a whole reports these results and caveats: Clinical and demographic metadata were provided uncurated, with the amount varying by source and participant.

TCRbeta CDR3 regions were amplified from genomic DNA using the immunoSEQ Assay, a bias-controlled multiplex PCR. On the study's bioinformatics: Nucleated cell counts per sample were estimated from amplification of reference gene primers within the assay. Sequence reads were collapsed and filtered to measure the absolute abundance of every unique TCRbeta CDR3 rearrangement. Productive Simpson clonality was computed per sample as the square root of Simpson's diversity index over productive rearrangements. TCRdb re-hosts the immuneACCESS table, in-frame sequences only. Its copies lack some clones; in the studies checked, an unresolved V gene accounts for under half of them, and the cause for the rest is not known. Clone size and V and J calls were adopted from that table, with D and trimming inferred from the DNA. Here the sample has over 200,000 clones; roughly 84% occur a single time. The ten top clones hold 1.5% to 2% of the sample.

Each collaborating institution followed its own protocols to collect whole blood in K2EDTA tubes. For TCRbeta analysis, collaborators shipped samples as frozen whole blood, isolated PBMCs, or DNA extracted from either of those sample types. CDR1 and CDR2 are drawn from the germline V gene (reference sequence): MNHEY, SMNVEV. V is cut back by 3 bases and J by 7 bases, with 7 bases in the junction unmatched. From its cysteine to its phenylalanine, the CDR3 spans 15 amino acids. The only DNA kept is the CDR3, 45 bases in frame from the first base. Concerning this clone: Its antigen is currently not known. No base quality values were provided; no much bigger clone lies one nucleotide off.

The TCR comes from a man aged 35 to 55 with active or convalescent COVID-19. The rearranged chain carries TRBV27 and TRBJ2-7, with 12 bases in between that match TRBD2. Sample: peripheral blood. For the CDR3, the sequence is CASSFHPLAGGEQYF. Here is the DNA: TGTGCCAGCAGTTTCCATCCTCTAGCGGGGGGGGAGCAGTACTTC.